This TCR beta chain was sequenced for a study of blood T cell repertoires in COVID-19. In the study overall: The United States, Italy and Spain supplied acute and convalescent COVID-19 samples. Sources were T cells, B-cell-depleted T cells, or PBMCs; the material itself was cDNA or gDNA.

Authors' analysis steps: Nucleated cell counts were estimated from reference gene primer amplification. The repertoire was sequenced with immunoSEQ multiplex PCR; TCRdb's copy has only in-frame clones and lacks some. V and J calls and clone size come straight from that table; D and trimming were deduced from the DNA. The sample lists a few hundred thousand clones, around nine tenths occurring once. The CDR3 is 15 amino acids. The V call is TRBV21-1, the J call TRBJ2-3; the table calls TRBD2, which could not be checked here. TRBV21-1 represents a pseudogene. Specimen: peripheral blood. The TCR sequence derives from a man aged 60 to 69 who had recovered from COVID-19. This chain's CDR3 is CASSKKTSGTDTQYF. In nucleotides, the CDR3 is TGTGCCAGCAGTAAGAAGACTAGCGGCACAGATACGCAGTATTTT.